These T cell receptor beta chains were read from a single sample in a study of OX40 agonist ivuxolimab in advanced cancers. Only in-frame clones appear in the TCRdb table, and some are missing; sequencing was by immunoSEQ multiplex PCR. Here the sample spans approximately 120,000 clones, 80% to 95% being singletons. The specimen was CD4+ or CD8+ T cells sorted from blood, collected in a trial of the OX40 agonist ivuxolimab. Receptor source: an adult with an advanced solid tumor such as melanoma, head and neck, liver or kidney cancer. CDR3s include the opening cysteine and the closing phenylalanine or tryptophan. The order of the fields is clone size, V gene, D gene, J gene, CDR3 length, CDR3 DNA, CDR3 protein. D genes are given only for firm matches. Some rows have no size entry. The others give once, few or many, or a class for an expanded clone.

NA	TRBV7-2	NA	TRBJ1-5	14	TGTGCCAGCAGCGTCAGACAGGATTCCCAGCCCCAGCATTTT	CASSVRQDSQPQHF
NA	TRBV6-1	TRBD2	TRBJ2-1	15	TGTGCCAGCACTTTGGGACTAGCGGGACACAATGAGCAGTTCTTC	CASTLGLAGHNEQFF
NA	TRBV5-4	TRBD2	TRBJ2-1	18	TGTGCCAGCAGCTTGTATATGGGGACTAGCGGGACAAACAATGAGCAGTTCTTC	CASSLYMGTSGTNNEQFF
NA	TRBV7-2	TRBD2	TRBJ2-7	15	TGTGCCAGCAGCTTAGGGGGCGGGAGAATGTACGAGCAGTACTTC	CASSLGGGRMYEQYF
NA	TRBV19	TRBD1	TRBJ2-3	17	TGTGCCAGTAGTATAGATCAGGGGACAGAAGGCACAGATACGCAGTATTTT	CASSIDQGTEGTDTQYF
NA	TRBV19	NA	TRBJ1-4	12	TGTGCCAGTAGAAGAGGTCAGGGTAAACTGTTTTTT	CASRRGQGKLFF
NA	TRBV15	NA	TRBJ2-7	13	TGTGCCACCAGCAGAGATCAACTAGGCGGTCCTAGCTTC	CATSRDQLGGPSF
NA	TRBV5-1	NA	TRBJ2-7	14	TGCGCCAGCAGCTTGACAGGGTACTCCTACGAGCAGTACTTC	CASSLTGYSYEQYF
NA	TRBV6-1	NA	TRBJ1-1	14	TGTGCCAGCAGTGAGCCAGGGATGAACACTGAAGCTTTCTTT	CASSEPGMNTEAFF
NA	TRBV19	NA	TRBJ1-2	15	TGTGCCAGTAGTACCCAAGGACAGCGGACGAATGGCTACACCTTC	CASSTQGQRTNGYTF
NA	TRBV4-1	NA	TRBJ1-5	13	TGCGCCAGCAGCCAAGACAGGGGCCAGCCCCAGCATTTT	CASSQDRGQPQHF
NA	TRBV19	NA	TRBJ1-3	14	TGTGCCAGTAGTCTCCAGATCTCTGGAAACACCATATATTTT	CASSLQISGNTIYF
NA	TRBV19	NA	TRBJ2-5	15	TGTGCCAGTAGTATAGGAGGTACTAGCTTGGAGACCCAGTACTTC	CASSIGGTSLETQYF
once	TRBV7-3	TRBD2	TRBJ2-1	16	TGTGCCAGCAGCTCCGGGACTAGCGGGAGAATCAGTGAGCAGTTCTTC	CASSSGTSGRISEQFF
NA	TRBV10-2	TRBD1	TRBJ1-2	15	TGCGCCAGCAGTGCCGGGACAGCACTTAACTATGGCTACACCTTC	CASSAGTALNYGYTF
NA	TRBV5-1	NA	TRBJ1-1	14	TGCGCCAGCAGCCAAGGACAGACGAACACTGAAGCTTTCTTT	CASSQGQTNTEAFF
NA	TRBV9	TRBD1	TRBJ1-1	15	TGTGCCAGCAGCCTCATCGGACAGGGTAACACTGAAGCTTTCTTT	CASSLIGQGNTEAFF
NA	TRBV21-1	NA	TRBJ2-7	16	TGTGCCAGCAGCGCCCATGCCTCCGGTAGCTCCTACGAGCAGTACTTC	CASSAHASGSSYEQYF
NA	TRBV4-2	TRBD1	TRBJ1-4	16	TGTGCCAGCAGCCTGCGGACAGGGGGGGCTAATGAAAAACTGTTTTTT	CASSLRTGGANEKLFF
NA	TRBV6-1	NA	TRBJ1-3	15	TGTGCCAGCAGTGACATTCAGGGTTCCGGAAACACCATATATTTT	CASSDIQGSGNTIYF
NA	TRBV6-9	TRBD2	TRBJ2-7	15	TGTGCCAGCAGCTCGACTAGCGGGAGATCCTACGAGCAGTACTTC	CASSSTSGRSYEQYF
NA	TRBV5-1	NA	TRBJ1-1	13	TGCGCCAGCCGCCGCCAAGTGAACACTGAAGCTTTCTTT	CASRRQVNTEAFF
NA	TRBV18	NA	TRBJ2-1	17	TGTGCCAGCTCACCAAGGGGCAGGGGGGCAGGTTACAATGAGCAGTTCTTC	CASSPRGRGAGYNEQFF
NA	TRBV7-2	NA	TRBJ2-1	15	TGTGCCAGCATCCTTGCCAGGAGCTCCTACAATGAGCAGTTCTTC	CASILARSSYNEQFF
NA	TRBV18	NA	TRBJ2-5	17	TGTGCCAGCTCACCCCAGGCGGGTACTGGCCCCCAAGAGACCCAGTACTTC	CASSPQAGTGPQETQYF
NA	TRBV18	NA	TRBJ2-1	15	TGTGCCAGCTCACCAAGTTTGCAGGGTCCCGTCGGTCAGTTCTTC	CASSPSLQGPVGQFF
few	TRBV6-1	NA	TRBJ2-7	14	TGTGCCAGCAGTGAACATGACAGGTCCTACGAGCAGTACTTC	CASSEHDRSYEQYF
NA	TRBV4-3	NA	TRBJ2-1	15	TGCGCCAGCAGCCAAATGGGTGGGAGGCGGGGTGAGCAGTTCTTC	CASSQMGGRRGEQFF
NA	TRBV6-1	TRBD1	TRBJ1-1	14	TGTGCCAGCAGTAAGACAGGGTCGGGCACTGAAGCTTTCTTT	CASSKTGSGTEAFF
NA	TRBV28	TRBD2	TRBJ2-7	15	TGTGCCAGCACCCCAGACGGGAGGGCCTCGTACGAGCAGTACTTC	CASTPDGRASYEQYF
NA	TRBV23-1	NA	TRBJ1-1	15	TGCGCCAGCAGTCGTCGTCTCCGCATGAACACTGAAGCTTTCTTT	CASSRRLRMNTEAFF
once	TRBV27	TRBD1	TRBJ2-6	16	TGTGCCAGCAAAAAATCAGGGGGCACTGGGGCCAACGTCCTGACTTTC	CASKKSGGTGANVLTF
NA	TRBV19	NA	TRBJ1-1	15	TGTGCCAGTAATCAGCTGGGCAACGTGAACACTGAAGCTTTCTTT	CASNQLGNVNTEAFF
NA	TRBV28	NA	TRBJ1-2	12	TGTGCCAGCAGCCCCCAGATCCTTGGCTACACCTTC	CASSPQILGYTF
NA	TRBV28	NA	TRBJ2-7	16	TGTGCCAGCAGTGCTGCCAGGGGGAGGGCCCTCGACGAGCAGTACTTC	CASSAARGRALDEQYF
NA	TRBV11-2	NA	TRBJ1-2	14	TGTGCCAGCAGCCAAGCCCTTTGGGGGTTTGGCTACACCTTC	CASSQALWGFGYTF
NA	TRBV11-2	NA	TRBJ1-2	16	TGTGCCAGCAGCACACCCCCCGCGGGGATGCACTATGGCTACACCTTC	CASSTPPAGMHYGYTF
NA	TRBV30	NA	TRBJ2-2	13	TGTGCCTGTCCCCACGGCTTTGCCGGGGAGCTGTTTTTT	CACPHGFAGELFF
NA	TRBV7-9	NA	TRBJ1-5	15	TGTGCCAGCAGCTTAGCAGGGACATCCGGACAGCCCCAGCATTTT	CASSLAGTSGQPQHF
NA	TRBV9	TRBD2	TRBJ2-7	15	TGTGCCAGCAGCGTCGGACTAGCGCAAGACTACGAGCAGTACTTC	CASSVGLAQDYEQYF
NA	TRBV7-3	NA	TRBJ1-6	13	TGTGCCAGCACCCCATCGGGTGGATCACCCCTCCACTTT	CASTPSGGSPLHF
NA	TRBV15	NA	TRBJ1-5	19	TGTGCCACCAGCAGAGATTGGCGGGAGCGCCCCTATAGCAATCAGCCCCAGCATTTT	CATSRDWRERPYSNQPQHF
NA	TRBV5-6	TRBD2	TRBJ2-5	16	TGTGCCAGCAGCTTGAGGGCTAGCGGGAACCAAGAGACCCAGTACTTC	CASSLRASGNQETQYF
NA	TRBV19	NA	TRBJ1-5	14	TGTGCCAGTAGTATCTTGAGTGCTAATCAGCCCCAGCATTTT	CASSILSANQPQHF
NA	TRBV7-2	TRBD1	TRBJ2-1	15	TGTGCCAGCAGCAAAATGGGACAGATCGCGGCTGAGCAGTTCTTC	CASSKMGQIAAEQFF
NA	TRBV4-3	TRBD1	TRBJ2-7	18	TGCGCCAGCAGCCAAGTCGCAGGGGGCCGAGAACGTAGCTACGAGCAGTACTTC	CASSQVAGGRERSYEQYF
NA	TRBV2	TRBD1	TRBJ2-1	14	TGTGCCAGCAGTGGACAGGGACCCTACAATGAGCAGTTCTTC	CASSGQGPYNEQFF
NA	TRBV28	NA	TRBJ1-2	16	TGTGCCAGCAGTTTATGGGGTGTGCAGGGAAACTATGGCTACACCTTC	CASSLWGVQGNYGYTF
NA	TRBV5-1	NA	TRBJ2-2	14	TGCGCCAGCAGCTTGGTACCCAACACCGGGGAGCTGTTTTTT	CASSLVPNTGELFF
NA	TRBV7-9	NA	TRBJ2-3	16	TGTGCCAGCAGCCCCCTCCGAGCGGCTAGCACAGATACGCAGTATTTT	CASSPLRAASTDTQYF
NA	TRBV2	TRBD1	TRBJ1-1	14	TGTGCCAGCAGAACCGGGACAGGGGACACTGAAGCTTTCTTT	CASRTGTGDTEAFF
NA	TRBV30	TRBD1	TRBJ1-2	18	TGTGCCTGGAGTTCAATTAAGGAGGGGGCGATTAATAACTATGGCTACACCTTC	CAWSSIKEGAINNYGYTF